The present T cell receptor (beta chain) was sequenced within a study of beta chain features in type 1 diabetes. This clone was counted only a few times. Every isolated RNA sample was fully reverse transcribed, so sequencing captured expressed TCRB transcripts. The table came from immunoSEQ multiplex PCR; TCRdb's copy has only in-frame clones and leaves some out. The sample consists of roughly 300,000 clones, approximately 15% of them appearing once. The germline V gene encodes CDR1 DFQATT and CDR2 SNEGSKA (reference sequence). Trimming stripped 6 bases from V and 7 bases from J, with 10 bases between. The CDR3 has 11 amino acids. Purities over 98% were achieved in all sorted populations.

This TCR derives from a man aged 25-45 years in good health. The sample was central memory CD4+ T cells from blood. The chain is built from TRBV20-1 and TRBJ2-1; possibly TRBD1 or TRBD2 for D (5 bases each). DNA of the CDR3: TGCAGTGCCGGGACCCAGAATGAGCAGTTCTTC. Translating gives CSAGTQNEQFF.